This TCR beta chain is from a study of blood T cell repertoires in COVID-19. Across the study: COVID-19 samples, acute and convalescent, were from the United States, Italy and Spain.

Clones were read by immunoSEQ multiplex PCR, and TCRdb kept only the in-frame ones, dropping some. The data contain about 380,000 clones, 70% to 90% of them singletons. Enrollees, roughly 18 to 90 years old, lived in approximately 24 US areas. Participants were placed into cohorts based on the clinical history they reported. The V gene's germline CDR1 is MNHNS and CDR2 SASEGT. Germline trimming cut 1 base from V and 3 bases from J; bases unmatched to any gene: 3. The CDR3 loop spans 15 amino acids. This sequence was found in a man aged 25-40 years who had recovered from COVID-19. Sequencing input: PBMCs or T cells enriched from blood (not recorded which). The gene calls are TRBV6-1 and TRBJ2-7; 10 nucleotides align to TRBD1. In DNA form, the CDR3 reads TGTGCCAGCAGTGAAGGGGACAGGGGAGGCTACGAGCAGTACTTC. Translation gives CASSEGDRGGYEQYF.